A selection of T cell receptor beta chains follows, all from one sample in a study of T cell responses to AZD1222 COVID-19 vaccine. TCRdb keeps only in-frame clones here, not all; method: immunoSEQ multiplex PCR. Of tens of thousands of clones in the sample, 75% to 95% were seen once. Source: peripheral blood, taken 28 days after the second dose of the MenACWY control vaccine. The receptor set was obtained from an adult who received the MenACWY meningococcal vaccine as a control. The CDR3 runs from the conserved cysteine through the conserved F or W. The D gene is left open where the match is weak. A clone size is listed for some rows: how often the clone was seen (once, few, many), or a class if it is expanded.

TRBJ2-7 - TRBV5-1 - CASSPSTTTYEQYF TGCGCCAGCAGTCCCTCAACTACGACCTACGAGCAGTACTTC
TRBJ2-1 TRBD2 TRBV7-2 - CASSLVPTSGSQFF TGTGCCAGCAGCTTAGTCCCCACTAGCGGGAGTCAGTTCTTC
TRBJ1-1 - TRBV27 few CASGGTPSGPTEAFF TGTGCCAGCGGAGGGACCCCATCCGGGCCCACTGAAGCTTTCTTT
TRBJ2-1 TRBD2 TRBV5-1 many CASSLDPGRGQFF TGCGCCAGCAGCTTGGACCCCGGGAGGGGGCAGTTCTTC
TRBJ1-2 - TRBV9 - CASSVDRGPYGYTF TGTGCCAGCAGCGTCGACAGAGGGCCCTATGGCTACACCTTC
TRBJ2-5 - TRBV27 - CASSSTGGSVQETQYF TGTGCCAGCAGTTCGACTGGAGGGAGCGTCCAAGAGACCCAGTACTTC
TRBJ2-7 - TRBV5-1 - CASSPDPQVYEQYF TGCGCCAGCAGCCCGGACCCCCAGGTCTACGAGCAGTACTTC
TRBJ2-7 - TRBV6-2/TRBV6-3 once CASSTVIYEQYF TGTGCCAGCAGTACGGTAATCTACGAGCAGTACTTC
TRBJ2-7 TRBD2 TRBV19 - CASSIGLAGVVAVHEQYF TGTGCCAGTAGTATCGGACTAGCGGGAGTAGTAGCGGTCCACGAGCAGTACTTC
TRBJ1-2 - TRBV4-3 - CASSQDTGDYGYTF TGCGCCAGCAGCCAAGATACGGGTGACTATGGCTACACCTTC
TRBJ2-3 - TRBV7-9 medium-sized CASRWSTDTQYF TGTGCCAGCAGGTGGAGCACAGATACGCAGTATTTT
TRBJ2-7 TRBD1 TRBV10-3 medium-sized CAISRQGAESSYEQYF TGTGCCATCAGCCGACAGGGGGCGGAAAGCTCCTACGAGCAGTACTTC
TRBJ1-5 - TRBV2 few CASRSTGNQPQHF TGTGCCAGCAGGTCTACAGGGAATCAGCCCCAGCATTTT